These 8 T cell receptor beta chains originate from one sample sequenced in a study of T cell responses to AZD1222 COVID-19 vaccine (dated by TCRdb to the early 2020s). The library was obtained by the immunoSEQ multiplex PCR assay. The clones in this table, taken by TCRdb from immuneACCESS, are in-frame only. Not every clone is retained; where verified, under half of the shortfall comes from an unresolved V gene, and the cause of the rest is unknown. Recorded for this sample are about 190,000 clones; 87% of them occurred a single time. The ten most abundant clones make up around 2.5% of the sample. In the paper's terms, the time point label means: baseline before first vaccination. Read against the paper, the sample's treatment or condition label means: meningococcal conjugate vaccine given as trial control. This material consisted of peripheral blood, taken on day 0 of MenACWY control vaccination. All receptors derive from an adult in good health.

The chain has TRBV2 and TRBJ2-1; D unclear. The CDR3 runs 13 residues. Between the trimmed V and J ends, which lost 2 bases and 8 bases, there was a span of 10 bases. The germline gives CDR1 SNHLY, CDR2 FYNNEI. Here the CDR3 reads CASSEQGEDEQFF. The CDR3 DNA is TGTGCCAGCAGTGAACAAGGAGAAGATGAGCAGTTCTTC.

This sequence joins TRBV11-2 and TRBJ1-6; a possible D gene is TRBD1 (6 bases). The CDR3 length is 15 residues. The germline V and J ends were trimmed by 2 bases and 6 bases, with 11 bases remaining between them. CDR1 SGHAT and CDR2 FQNNGV come from the germline V gene. CDR3 in amino acids: CASSLNPGVNSPLHF. CDR3 nucleotide sequence: TGTGCCAGCAGCTTAAATCCAGGGGTTAATTCACCCCTCCACTTT.

The count of this clone is one. CDR3 loop: CASSSRDFYEQYF. The CDR3 DNA reads as TGTGCCAGCAGCTCCCGGGACTTCTACGAGCAGTACTTC. This rearrangement joins TRBV7-2 to TRBJ2-7; D is perhaps TRBD2 (6 bases). This CDR3 has 13 residues. Germline V gives CDR1 SGHTA, CDR2 FQGNSA. V lost 4 bases and J lost 3, with 10 bases in between.

The CDR3 nucleotides are TGTGCCAGCAGGTTGTACACTGAAGCTTTCTTT. Protein: CASRLYTEAFF. The rearrangement joins TRBV2 to TRBJ1-1; D uncertain. Per germline, CDR1 SNHLY and CDR2 FYNNEI. CDR3 size: 11 residues. V was shortened by 6 bases and J by 3 bases, with 5 bases between the two germline ends.

The chain uses TRBV24-1 and TRBJ1-2, with D tentatively TRBD1 (6 bases). Germline-derived CDR1 and CDR2 are KGHDR and SFDVKD. The CDR3 covers 13 residues. V was trimmed by 6 bases and J by 2 bases, leaving 9 bases between them. CDR3 sequence (DNA): TGTGCCACCAGTCCTACAGGGAACTATGGCTACACCTTC. Its translation is CATSPTGNYGYTF.

The chain joins TRBV7-3 to TRBJ2-1; 12 bases fit TRBD2. CDR3 length equals 16 residues. CDR1 and CDR2 (germline): SGHTA, FQGTGA. V shed 5 bases and J 9 bases; nucleotides not matched to a gene: 11. As DNA, the CDR3 is TGTGCCAGCAGCGCCTCACTAGCGGGAGGACTCGGTGAGCAGTTCTTC. Translated: CASSASLAGGLGEQFF. Based on the CDR3 plus reference TRBV7-3 and TRBJ2-1, the full variable domain is GAGVSQTPSNKVTEKGKYVELRCDPISGHTALYWYRQSLGQGPEFLIYFQGTGAADDSGLPNDRFFAVRPEGSVSTLKIQRTERGDSAVYLCASSASLAGGLGEQFFGPGTRLTVL.

This sequence joins TRBV6-5 and TRBJ2-1, with 8 bases matching TRBD1. The germline CDR1 and CDR2 sequences are MNHEY and SVGAGI. CDR3 length: 15 residues. Trimming removed 2 bases from V and 6 bases from J; junction bases left unmatched: 6. The CDR3 sequence is CASSYEGQGSNEQFF. The CDR3 nucleotides are TGTGCCAGCAGTTACGAAGGACAGGGATCCAATGAGCAGTTCTTC.

This chain connects TRBV7-2 to TRBJ2-3, with 7 bases matching TRBD2. The V gene's germline CDR1 is SGHTA and CDR2 FQGNSA. Trimming at V came to 1 base and at J to 0 bases, leaving 7 bases not matched to a gene. The CDR3 consists of 17 residues. The DNA of the CDR3 is TGTGCCAGCAGCTTAGATCCTCCAGCGGGGAGCACAGATACGCAGTATTTT. Residues: CASSLDPPAGSTDTQYF. The variable domain in full, completed from reference TRBV7-2 and TRBJ2-3, reads GAGVSQSPSNKVTEKGKDVELRCDPISGHTALYWYRQSLGQGLEFLIYFQGNSAPDKSGLPSDRFSAERTGGSVSTLTIQRTQQEDSAVYLCASSLDPPAGSTDTQYFGPGTRLTVL.